The present entry profiles one T cell receptor beta chain with its context. The source of the sample is a study of blood T cell repertoires in COVID-19. Across the study: Acute-phase and convalescent COVID-19 samples originated in the United States, Italy and Spain. T cells, B-cell-depleted T cells, or PBMCs supplied cDNA or gDNA.

Per the study methods: Reference gene primers were amplified, and this amplification served to estimate nucleated cell counts. Only in-frame clones appear in the TCRdb table, and some are missing; sequencing was by immunoSEQ multiplex PCR. V and J calls plus clone size are reproduced from that table; the DNA served to infer D and trimming. The table includes approximately 99,000 clones, 88% detected once. CDR1 MGHRA and CDR2 YSYEKL come from the germline V gene. This CDR3 contains 15 residues. V gave up 1 base and J gave up 5 bases; unmatched junction bases: 2. V and J are TRBV4-1 and TRBJ2-7; TRBD2 aligns across 13 bases. The sample comprised peripheral blood. The TCR sequence derives from a human donor in a cohort sampled during active COVID-19. The CDR3: CASSQGGLAGDEQYF. In nucleotides, the CDR3 is TGCGCCAGCAGCCAAGGCGGACTAGCGGGAGACGAGCAGTACTTC.